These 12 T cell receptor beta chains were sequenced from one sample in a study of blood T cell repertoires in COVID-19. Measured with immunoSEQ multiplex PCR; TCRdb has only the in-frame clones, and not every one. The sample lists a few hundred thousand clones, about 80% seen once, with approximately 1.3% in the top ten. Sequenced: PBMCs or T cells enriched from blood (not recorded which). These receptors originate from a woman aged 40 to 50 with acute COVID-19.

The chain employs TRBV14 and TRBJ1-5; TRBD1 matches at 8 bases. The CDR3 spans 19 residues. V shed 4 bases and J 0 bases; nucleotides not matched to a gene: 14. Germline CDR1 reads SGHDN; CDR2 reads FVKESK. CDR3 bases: TGTGCCAGCAGCCCCAGTCCCAGGGGGCGAAGCTATAGCAATCAGCCCCAGCATTTT. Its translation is CASSPSPRGRSYSNQPQHF.

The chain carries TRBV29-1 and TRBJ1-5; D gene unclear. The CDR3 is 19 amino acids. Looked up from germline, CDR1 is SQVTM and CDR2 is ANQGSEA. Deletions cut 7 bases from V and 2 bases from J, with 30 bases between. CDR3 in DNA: TGCAGCGCTACACTACTCACTGAGACGGTAATCGGGGGCAATCAGCCCCAGCATTTT. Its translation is CSATLLTETVIGGNQPQHF.

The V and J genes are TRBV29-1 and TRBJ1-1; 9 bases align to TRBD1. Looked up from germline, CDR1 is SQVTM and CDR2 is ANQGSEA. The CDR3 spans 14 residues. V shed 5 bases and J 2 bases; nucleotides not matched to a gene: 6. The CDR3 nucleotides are TGCAGCGTTTCACAGGGGGCCCTTAACACTGAAGCTTTCTTT. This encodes CSVSQGALNTEAFF.

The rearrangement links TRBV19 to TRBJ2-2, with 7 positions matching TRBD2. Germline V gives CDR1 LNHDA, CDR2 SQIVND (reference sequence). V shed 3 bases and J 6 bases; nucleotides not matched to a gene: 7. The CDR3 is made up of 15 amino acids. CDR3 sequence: CASSMSGMIAGELFF. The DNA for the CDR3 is TGTGCCAGTAGTATGAGCGGGATGATTGCCGGGGAGCTGTTTTTT. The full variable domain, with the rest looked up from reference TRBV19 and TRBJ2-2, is DGGITQSPKYLFRKEGQNVTLSCEQNLNHDAMYWYRQDPGQGLRLIYYSQIVNDFQKGDIAEGYSVSREKKESFPLTVTSAQKNPTAFYLCASSMSGMIAGELFFGEGSRLTVL.

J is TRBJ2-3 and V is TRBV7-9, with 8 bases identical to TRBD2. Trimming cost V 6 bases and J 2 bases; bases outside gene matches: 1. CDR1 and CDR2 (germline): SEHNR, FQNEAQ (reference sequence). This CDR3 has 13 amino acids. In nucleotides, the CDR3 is TGTGCCAGCAGAGCGGGGGCCACAGATACGCAGTATTTT. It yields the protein CASRAGATDTQYF.

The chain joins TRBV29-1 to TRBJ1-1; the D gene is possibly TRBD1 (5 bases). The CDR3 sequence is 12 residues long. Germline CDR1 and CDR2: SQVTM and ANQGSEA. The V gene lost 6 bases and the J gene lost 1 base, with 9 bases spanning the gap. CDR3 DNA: TGCAGCGTCGTTCAGGGGAACACTGAAGCTTTCTTT. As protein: CSVVQGNTEAFF. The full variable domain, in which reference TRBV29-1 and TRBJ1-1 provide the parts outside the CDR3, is SAVISQKPSRDICQRGTSLTIQCQVDSQVTMMFWYRQQPGQSLTLIATANQGSEATYESGFVIDKFPISRPNLTFSTLTVSNMSPEDSSIYLCSVVQGNTEAFFGQGTRLTVV.

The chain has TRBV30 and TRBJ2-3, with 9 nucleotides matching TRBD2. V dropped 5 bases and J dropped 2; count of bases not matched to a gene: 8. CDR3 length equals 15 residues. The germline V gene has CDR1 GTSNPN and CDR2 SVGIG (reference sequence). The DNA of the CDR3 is TGTGCCTGGGGCACTAGCGGGCCTATCACAGATACGCAGTATTTT. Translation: CAWGTSGPITDTQYF.

The CDR3 nucleotides are TGTGCCATCAGCGTGGACAGCAACTATGGCTACACCTTC. It translates to CAISVDSNYGYTF. The chain links TRBV10-3 to TRBJ1-2, with D maybe TRBD1 (6 bases). This CDR3 region has 13 residues. The V gene's germline CDR1 is ENHRY and CDR2 SYGVKD. V lost 6 bases to trimming and J lost 2 bases, with 10 bases between them.

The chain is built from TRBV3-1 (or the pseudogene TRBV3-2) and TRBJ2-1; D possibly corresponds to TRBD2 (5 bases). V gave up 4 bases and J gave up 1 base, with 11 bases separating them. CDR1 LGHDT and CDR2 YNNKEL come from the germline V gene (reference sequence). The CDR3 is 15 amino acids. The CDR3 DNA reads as TGTGCCAGCAGCCCAGAATGGAGGTCCTACAATGAGCAGTTCTTC. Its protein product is CASSPEWRSYNEQFF.

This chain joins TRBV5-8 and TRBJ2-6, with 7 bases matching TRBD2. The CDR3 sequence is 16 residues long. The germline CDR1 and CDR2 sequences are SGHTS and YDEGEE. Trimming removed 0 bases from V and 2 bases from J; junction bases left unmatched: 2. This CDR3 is CASSLGLAAGANVLTF. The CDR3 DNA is TGTGCCAGCAGCTTGGGGCTAGCGGCTGGGGCCAACGTCCTGACTTTC.

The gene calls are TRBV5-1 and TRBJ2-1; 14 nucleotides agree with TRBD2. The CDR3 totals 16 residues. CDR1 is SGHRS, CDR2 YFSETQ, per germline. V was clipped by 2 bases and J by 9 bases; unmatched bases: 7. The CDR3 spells CASSLGTSGSGSEQFF. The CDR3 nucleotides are TGCGCCAGCAGCTTAGGGACTAGCGGGAGTGGTAGTGAGCAGTTCTTC. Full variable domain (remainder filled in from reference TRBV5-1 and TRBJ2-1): KAGVTQTPRYLIKTRGQQVTLSCSPISGHRSVSWYQQTPGQGLQFLFEYFSETQRNKGNFPGRFSGRQFSNSRSEMNVSTLELGDSALYLCASSLGTSGSGSEQFFGPGTRLTVL.

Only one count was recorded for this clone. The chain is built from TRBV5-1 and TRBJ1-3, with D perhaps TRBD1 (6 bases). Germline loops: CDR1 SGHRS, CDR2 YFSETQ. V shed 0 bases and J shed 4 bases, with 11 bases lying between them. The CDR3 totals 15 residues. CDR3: CASSLDAGVGNTIYF. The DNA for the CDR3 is TGCGCCAGCAGCTTGGATGCAGGGGTCGGAAACACCATATATTTT. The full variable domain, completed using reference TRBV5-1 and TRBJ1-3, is KAGVTQTPRYLIKTRGQQVTLSCSPISGHRSVSWYQQTPGQGLQFLFEYFSETQRNKGNFPGRFSGRQFSNSRSEMNVSTLELGDSALYLCASSLDAGVGNTIYFGEGSWLTVV.